Included here is one T cell receptor (beta chain) sequence, with context. Only in-frame clones appear in the TCRdb table, and some are missing; sequencing was by immunoSEQ multiplex PCR. The repertoire holds some 48,000 clones, with about 95% as singletons. The germline V gene has CDR1 SEHNR and CDR2 FQNEAQ (reference sequence). V was cut by 5 bases and J by 5 bases, with 7 bases left in between. The CDR3 length is 11 residues. The data originate from a study of T cell changes during pregnancy in multiple sclerosis. Sequenced material: CD8+ T cells from peripheral blood mononuclear cells, taken in the first trimester of pregnancy. This sequence was found in a female donor with multiple sclerosis, enrolled in a pregnancy study. The chain employs TRBV7-9 and TRBJ2-7; maybe TRBD1 (6 bases). In DNA, the CDR3 is TGTGCCAGCAGCCCAGGGGACGAGCAGTACTTC. Residues: CASSPGDEQYF. The entire variable domain, with the rest obtained from reference TRBV7-9 and TRBJ2-7, is as follows: DTGVSQNPRHKITKRGQNVTFRCDPISEHNRLYWYRQTLGQGPEFLTYFQNEAQLEKSRLLSDRFSAERPKGSFSTLEIQRTEQGDSAMYLCASSPGDEQYFGPGTRLTVT.